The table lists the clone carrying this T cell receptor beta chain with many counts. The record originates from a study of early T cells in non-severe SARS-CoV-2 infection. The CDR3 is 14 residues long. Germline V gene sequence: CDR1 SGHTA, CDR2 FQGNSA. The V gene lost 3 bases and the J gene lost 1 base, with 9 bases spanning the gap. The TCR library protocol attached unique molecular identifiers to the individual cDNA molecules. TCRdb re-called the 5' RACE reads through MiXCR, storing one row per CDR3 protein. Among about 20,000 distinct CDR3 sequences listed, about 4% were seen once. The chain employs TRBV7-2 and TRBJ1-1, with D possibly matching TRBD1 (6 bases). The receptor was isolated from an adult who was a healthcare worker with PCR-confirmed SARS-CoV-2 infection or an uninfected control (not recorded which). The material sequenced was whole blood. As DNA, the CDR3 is TGTGCCAGCAGCTTCAGGGGTAGGAACACTGAAGCTTTCTTT. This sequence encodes CASSFRGRNTEAFF.